This paragraph reports one T cell receptor beta chain. The table came from immunoSEQ multiplex PCR; TCRdb's copy has only in-frame clones and leaves some out. Of roughly 51,000 clones in the sample, more than 80% were seen once. The data were taken from a study of a mutant IDH1 vaccine in newly diagnosed glioma. Study in general: Sex among treated patients split about 60% male, about 40% female; mean age was roughly 40 years.

The time point is: baseline, week 1 (first vaccination visit). Noted treatment: pre-vaccination baseline after standard-of-care therapy. New WHO grade 3 or 4 astrocytomas that were IDH1-mutant and ATRX-lost had been found in donors. Germline V gives CDR1 MNHEY, CDR2 SMNVEV (reference sequence). This CDR3 comprises 14 residues. V lost 3 bases, J lost 7 bases, and 4 bases stayed unmatched. The chain has TRBV27 and TRBJ2-1, with 9 bases matching TRBD2. This clonotype was obtained from a man in his forties with glioma. The sample here was PBMCs, taken from a glioma patient treated with radiotherapy, temozolomide or both. The DNA of the CDR3 is TGTGCCAGCAGTTTTAGCGGGAGATCGAATGAGCAGTTCTTC. Translation gives CASSFSGRSNEQFF.